The T cell receptor beta chain described here comes from a study of blood T cell repertoires in COVID-19. In the study overall: Sites across the United States, Italy and Spain contributed samples from acute and convalescent COVID-19.

As processed by the authors: Estimation of nucleated cell counts relied on the amplification of reference gene primers. Profiled with immunoSEQ multiplex PCR; TCRdb holds only in-frame clones, not every one. For V, J and clone size, that table is used; D and trimming come from the DNA. Of over 30,000 clones listed, 65% to 90% are singletons. Trimming stripped 0 bases from V and 0 bases from J, with 7 bases between. The CDR3 length is 15 residues. In germline, CDR1 is SGHNT, CDR2 YENEEA. This TCR was sampled from a woman in her sixties or seventies with active COVID-19. The chain employs TRBV11-3 and TRBJ2-3; D remains unclear. The specimen sequenced was peripheral blood. CDR3 in DNA: TGTGCCAGCAGCTTAGAACTACCGAGCACAGATACGCAGTATTTT. Amino acid sequence: CASSLELPSTDTQYF.